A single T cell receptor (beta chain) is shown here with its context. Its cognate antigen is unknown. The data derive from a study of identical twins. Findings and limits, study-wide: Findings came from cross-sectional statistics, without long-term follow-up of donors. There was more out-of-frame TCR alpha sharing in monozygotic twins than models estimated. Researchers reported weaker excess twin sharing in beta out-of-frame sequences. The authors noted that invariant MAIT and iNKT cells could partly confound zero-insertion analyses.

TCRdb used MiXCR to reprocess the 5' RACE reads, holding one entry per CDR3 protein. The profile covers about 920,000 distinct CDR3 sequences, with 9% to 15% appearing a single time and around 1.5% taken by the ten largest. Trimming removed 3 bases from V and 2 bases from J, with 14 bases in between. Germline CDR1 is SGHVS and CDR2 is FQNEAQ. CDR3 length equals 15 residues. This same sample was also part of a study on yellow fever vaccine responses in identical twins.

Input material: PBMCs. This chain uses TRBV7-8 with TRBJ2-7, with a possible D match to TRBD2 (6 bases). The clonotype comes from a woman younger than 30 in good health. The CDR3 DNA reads TGTGCCAGCAGCTTCTATGGAGGGCCAACCTACGAGCAGTACTTC. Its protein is CASSFYGGPTYEQYF.